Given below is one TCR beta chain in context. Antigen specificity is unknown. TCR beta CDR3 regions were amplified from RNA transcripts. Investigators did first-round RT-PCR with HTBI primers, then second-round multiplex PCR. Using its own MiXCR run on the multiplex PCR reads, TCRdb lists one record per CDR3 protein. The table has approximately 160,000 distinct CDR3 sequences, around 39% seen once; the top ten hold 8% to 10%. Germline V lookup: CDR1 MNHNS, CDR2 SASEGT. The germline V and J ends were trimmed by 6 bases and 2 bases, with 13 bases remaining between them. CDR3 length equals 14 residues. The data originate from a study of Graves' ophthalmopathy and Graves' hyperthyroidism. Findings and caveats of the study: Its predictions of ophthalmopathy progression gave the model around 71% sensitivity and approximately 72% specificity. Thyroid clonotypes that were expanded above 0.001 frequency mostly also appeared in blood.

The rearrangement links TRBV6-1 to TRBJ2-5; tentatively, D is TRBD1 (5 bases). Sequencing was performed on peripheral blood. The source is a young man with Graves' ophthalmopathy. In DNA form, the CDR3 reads TGTGCCAGCAGAAAAGGGGCGAAACAAGAGACCCAGTACTTC. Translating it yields CASRKGAKQETQYF.